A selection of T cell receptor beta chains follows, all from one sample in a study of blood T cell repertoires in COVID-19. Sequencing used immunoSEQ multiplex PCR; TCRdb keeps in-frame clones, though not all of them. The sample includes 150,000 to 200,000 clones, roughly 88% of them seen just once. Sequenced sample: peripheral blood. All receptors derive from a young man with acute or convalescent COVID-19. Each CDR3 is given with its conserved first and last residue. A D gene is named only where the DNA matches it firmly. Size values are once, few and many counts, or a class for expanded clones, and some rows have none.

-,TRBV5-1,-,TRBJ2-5,TGCGCCAGCAGCTTGGACAGATCGCAAGAGACCCAGTACTTC,CASSLDRSQETQYF
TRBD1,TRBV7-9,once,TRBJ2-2,TGTGCCAGCAGCTTCTGGACAGGGAGGAACACCGGGGAGCTGTTTTTT,CASSFWTGRNTGELFF
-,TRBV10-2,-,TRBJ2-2,TGCGCCAGCAGTCATACTACGGTCGGGGGGGAGCTGTTTTTT,CASSHTTVGGELFF
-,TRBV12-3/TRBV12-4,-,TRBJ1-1,TGTGCCAGCACTAGACAGCTGAACACTGAAGCTTTCTTT,CASTRQLNTEAFF
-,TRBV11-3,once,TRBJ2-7,TGTGCCAGCAGCTCTCCAGGGAATGTAGACGAGCAGTACTTC,CASSSPGNVDEQYF
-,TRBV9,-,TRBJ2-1,TGTGCCAGCAGCCCCGGGGGGCCTTACAATGAGCAGTTCTTC,CASSPGGPYNEQFF
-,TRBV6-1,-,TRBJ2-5,TGTGCCAGCAGAGAAGGTGGCGAGACCCAGTACTTC,CASREGGETQYF
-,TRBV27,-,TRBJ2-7,TGTGCCAGCAGGGAGACTACTTCCTACGAGCAGTACTTC,CASRETTSYEQYF
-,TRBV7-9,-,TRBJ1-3,TGTGCCAGCAGCATCTATGGGGCCTCTTTCTCTGGAAACACCATATATTTT,CASSIYGASFSGNTIYF
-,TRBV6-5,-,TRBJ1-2,TGTGCCAGCAGTCTCACTGGACAATCAATCTATGGCTACACCTTC,CASSLTGQSIYGYTF
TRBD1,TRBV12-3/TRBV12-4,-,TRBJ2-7,TGTGCCAGCAGTCAACAGGGGAACGAGCAGTACTTC,CASSQQGNEQYF
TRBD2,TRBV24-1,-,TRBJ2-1,TGTGCCACCAGTGACCTCAGCGGGGGGGCCCTCAATGAGCAGTTCTTC,CATSDLSGGALNEQFF
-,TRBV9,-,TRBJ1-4,TGTGCCAGCAGCGTAGCTGCGAGGGTCTCTAATGAAAAACTGTTTTTT,CASSVAARVSNEKLFF
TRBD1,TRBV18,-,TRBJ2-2,TGTGCCAGCTCACGGGACAGCGCGAACACCGGGGAGCTGTTTTTT,CASSRDSANTGELFF